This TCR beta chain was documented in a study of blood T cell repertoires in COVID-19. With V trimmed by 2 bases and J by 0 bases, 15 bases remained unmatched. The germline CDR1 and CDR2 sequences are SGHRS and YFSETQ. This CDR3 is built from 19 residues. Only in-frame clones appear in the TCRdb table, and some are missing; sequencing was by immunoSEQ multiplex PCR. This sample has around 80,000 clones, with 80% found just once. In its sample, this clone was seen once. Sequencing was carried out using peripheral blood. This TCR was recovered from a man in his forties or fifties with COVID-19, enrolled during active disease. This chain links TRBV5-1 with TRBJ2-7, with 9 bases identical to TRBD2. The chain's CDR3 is CASSFGVGSGRFPSYEQYF. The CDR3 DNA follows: TGCGCCAGCAGCTTCGGGGTCGGGAGCGGGAGGTTTCCCTCCTACGAGCAGTACTTC.